The present TCR beta chain was sequenced within a study of T cell clones after liver transplantation. Overall study: Immunosuppression withdrawal was tried within 2 years after liver transplantation in this trial. Three of eight recipients were HCV-positive; others had non-autoimmune, non-viral indications. A pre-transplant mixed lymphocyte reaction with TCRbeta sequencing defined graft-donor-reactive clones followed in post-transplant blood.

This table comes from immunoSEQ multiplex PCR, and its TCRdb copy is limited to in-frame clones, with some not included. The sample records under 20,000 clones, 75% to 90% being singletons. Of note for this clone: Its specificity is unknown.

The V end was cut by 6 bases, the J end by 0 bases, with 15 bases between. Germline assignment: CDR1 SQVTM and CDR2 ANQGSEA. This CDR3 spans 14 amino acids. General study points: A larger donor-reactive than third-party decline suggested partial antigen-specific deletion.

This TCR was sampled from a human patient who received a liver transplant. Among the T cells, some may be from the graft donor. The sample here was CD8+ T cells from blood, taken almost 47 months after liver transplant. The V gene is TRBV29-1, the J gene TRBJ2-7, with D perhaps TRBD2 (6 bases). In nucleotides, the CDR3 is TGCAGCGTCCTACGCCCCGGGAGCTCCTACGAGCAGTACTTC. It codes for CSVLRPGSSYEQYF.